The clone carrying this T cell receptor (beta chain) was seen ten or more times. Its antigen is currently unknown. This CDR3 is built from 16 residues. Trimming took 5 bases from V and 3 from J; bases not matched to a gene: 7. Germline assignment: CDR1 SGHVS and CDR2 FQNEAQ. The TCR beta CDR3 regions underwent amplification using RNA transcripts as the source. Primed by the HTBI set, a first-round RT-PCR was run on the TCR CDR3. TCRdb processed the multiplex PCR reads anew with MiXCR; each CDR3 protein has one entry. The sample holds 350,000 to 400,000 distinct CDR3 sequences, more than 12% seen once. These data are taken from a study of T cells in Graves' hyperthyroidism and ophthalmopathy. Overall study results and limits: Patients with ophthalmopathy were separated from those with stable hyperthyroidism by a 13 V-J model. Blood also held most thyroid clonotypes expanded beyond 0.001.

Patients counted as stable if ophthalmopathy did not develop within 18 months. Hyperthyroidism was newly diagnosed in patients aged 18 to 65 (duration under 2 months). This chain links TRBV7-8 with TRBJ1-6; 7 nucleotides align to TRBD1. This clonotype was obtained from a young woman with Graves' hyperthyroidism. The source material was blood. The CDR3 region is CASSPLGQDYNSPLHF. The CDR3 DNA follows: TGTGCCAGCAGCCCTCTCGGACAGGACTATAATTCACCCCTCCACTTT.